These 24 T cell receptor beta chains were sequenced from one sample in a study of T cell responses to AZD1222 COVID-19 vaccine. TCRdb's copy holds only in-frame clones and misses some; the assay was immunoSEQ multiplex PCR. The table records 130,000 to 150,000 clones, 75% to 90% of them present only once. Sequenced here: peripheral blood, sampled on day 0 of AZD1222 vaccination. The receptors stem from an adult in good health.

The chain uses TRBV20-1 and TRBJ1-1, with D perhaps matching TRBD1 (5 bases). Germline-derived CDR1 and CDR2 are DFQATT and SNEGSKA (reference sequence). Between the trimmed V and J ends, which lost 3 bases and 3 bases, there was a span of 8 bases. The CDR3 is made up of 12 amino acids. The CDR3 nucleotides are TGCAGTGCTAGTCAGGGCGACACTGAAGCTTTCTTT. Amino acids: CSASQGDTEAFF.

The chain employs TRBV5-1 and TRBJ1-1, with 7 positions matching TRBD1. V lost 3 bases, J lost 1 base, and 6 bases stayed unmatched. The CDR3 contains 15 residues. Per the germline V gene, CDR1 is SGHRS and CDR2 is YFSETQ. The CDR3 spells CASSYTTGKNTEAFF. In nucleotides, the CDR3 is TGCGCCAGCAGCTACACGACAGGGAAGAACACTGAAGCTTTCTTT.

The chain links TRBV13 to TRBJ2-7; 10 bases map to TRBD2. Per the germline V gene, CDR1 is PRHDT and CDR2 is FYEKMQ (reference sequence). The CDR3 is 15 residues long. The junction had 5 bases not matched to a gene; V was cut back by 3 bases and J by 3 bases. DNA for the CDR3: TGTGCCAGCAGCTTCGGTACTAGCGGGAACTACGAGCAGTACTTC. This sequence encodes CASSFGTSGNYEQYF.

The chain links TRBV7-2 to TRBJ1-2, with D tentatively TRBD1 (6 bases). Per germline, CDR1 SGHTA and CDR2 FQGNSA. V gave up 6 bases and J gave up 5 bases, with 16 bases separating them. CDR3 size: 14 residues. The CDR3 bases are TGTGCCAGCAGATCATATGGTCAGGGGTATGGCTACACCTTC. Residues: CASRSYGQGYGYTF.

CDR3 amino acids: CASQAANYGYTF. CDR3 coding DNA: TGTGCCAGCCAGGCGGCTAACTATGGCTACACCTTC. This rearrangement joins TRBV6-5 to TRBJ1-2; no definite D call. CDR3 size: 12 residues. V lost 8 bases and J 0 bases, leaving 7 bases between the germline ends. Looked up from germline, CDR1 is MNHEY and CDR2 is SVGAGI.

This clone was seen a single time. The gene calls are TRBV2 and TRBJ2-4; 9 positions agree with TRBD1. The CDR3 runs to 14 residues. Germline V gene sequence: CDR1 SNHLY, CDR2 FYNNEI. Germline trimming cut 11 bases from V and 3 bases from J; bases unmatched to any gene: 8. The CDR3 here is CAHRDRAGKNIQYF. DNA of the CDR3: TGTGCCCACCGGGACAGGGCAGGCAAAAACATTCAGTACTTC.

The rearrangement joins TRBV5-4 to TRBJ2-2, with TRBD2 as a possible D gene (6 bases). Germline CDR1 reads SGHNT; CDR2 reads YYREEE (reference sequence). CDR3 length equals 14 residues. Between the trimmed V and J ends, which lost 7 bases and 5 bases, there was a span of 15 bases. Here the CDR3 DNA reads TGTGCCAGCTTTACCGGGGGAGGAACCGGGGAGCTGTTTTTT. This sequence encodes CASFTGGGTGELFF.

This chain connects TRBV10-1 to TRBJ1-1; D possibly corresponds to TRBD1 (5 bases). The CDR3 sequence is 13 residues long. The V and J ends lost 4 bases and 2 bases respectively, with 8 bases between them. Germline V gene sequence: CDR1 WNHNN, CDR2 SYGVQD (reference sequence). For the CDR3, the DNA is TGCGCCAGCAGTGGACAGTCTAACACTGAAGCTTTCTTT. It is translated as CASSGQSNTEAFF.

This clone occurred once. V usage is TRBV15 and J usage is TRBJ2-5; 13 bases are a match to TRBD2. The CDR3 covers 15 residues. Trimming at V came to 6 bases and at J to 5 bases, leaving 6 bases not matched to a gene. Germline loops: CDR1 LNHNV, CDR2 YYDKDF (reference sequence). The CDR3 loop is CATSLGLAGVETQYF. The CDR3, as DNA: TGTGCCACCAGTTTAGGACTAGCGGGAGTTGAGACCCAGTACTTC.

This chain uses TRBV9 with TRBJ2-7; 10 bases map to TRBD1. There are 16 residues in the CDR3. The ends lost 0 bases at V and 1 base at J; junction bases unmatched: 4. The germline CDR1 and CDR2 sequences are SGDLS and YYNGEE. Written as DNA, the CDR3 is TGTGCCAGCAGCGTAGCTCCGGGACAGGGGTCCTACGAGCAGTACTTC. This translates into CASSVAPGQGSYEQYF.

The chain employs TRBV11-2 and TRBJ1-1; D not certain. V shed 3 bases and J shed 1 base, with 12 bases lying between them. Germline V lookup: CDR1 SGHAT, CDR2 FQNNGV. This CDR3 contains 15 residues. CDR3 nucleotides: TGTGCCAGCAGCTTTCATGGGTCTGGGAACACTGAAGCTTTCTTT. Its translation is CASSFHGSGNTEAFF.

This clone was recorded once. This rearrangement joins TRBV2 to TRBJ1-5; D unresolved. The CDR3 is 15 residues long. V gave up 1 base and J gave up 6 bases, with 13 bases separating them. Germline V lookup: CDR1 SNHLY, CDR2 FYNNEI. CDR3 in DNA: TGTGCCAGCAGTGAAGACGGCGGGCGAGTTCAGCCCCAGCATTTT. Protein: CASSEDGGRVQPQHF.

The chain uses TRBV9 and TRBJ1-2; tentative D call: TRBD1 (6 bases). V lost 2 bases and J 5 bases, leaving 16 bases between the germline ends. CDR3 length: 15 residues. Germline CDR1 and CDR2: SGDLS and YYNGEE. The CDR3 region is CASSVDKGGWYGYTF. The CDR3 DNA reads TGTGCCAGCAGCGTGGATAAGGGGGGCTGGTATGGCTACACCTTC.

The J gene is TRBJ2-7, the V gene TRBV27; 8 bases line up with TRBD1. Trimming at V came to 6 bases and at J to 1 base, leaving 2 bases not matched to a gene. CDR3 length equals 13 residues. From germline, CDR1 is MNHEY and CDR2 SMNVEV (reference sequence). CDR3 sequence (DNA): TGTGCCAGCAGAAGACAGGGGTCCTACGAGCAGTACTTC. Translating it yields CASRRQGSYEQYF.

J is TRBJ1-2 and V is TRBV12-3 or TRBV12-4, with no clear D. Trimming stripped 7 bases from V and 4 bases from J, with 13 bases between. This CDR3 is 13 amino acids long. CDR3: CASIKRELYGYTF. CDR3 sequence (DNA): TGTGCCAGCATCAAACGGGAACTCTATGGCTACACCTTC.

CDR3 DNA: TGTGCCAGCAGTCCCGACCCGAGTGGGCCCCAGCATTTT. This codes for CASSPDPSGPQHF. J is TRBJ1-5 and V is TRBV12-3 or TRBV12-4; D gene ambiguous. Between the trimmed V and J ends, which lost 5 bases and 9 bases, there was a span of 14 bases. The CDR3 sequence is 13 residues long.

V and J are TRBV7-9 and TRBJ2-2; no clear D gene. CDR1 and CDR2 from the germline V gene are SEHNR and FQNEAQ (reference sequence). Trimming took off 5 bases at V and 3 bases at J, with 10 bases between the two ends. The CDR3 runs to 14 residues. The CDR3 nucleotides are TGTGCCAGCAGCCCGCGGTACTACACCGGGGAGCTGTTTTTT. It is translated as CASSPRYYTGELFF.

This rearrangement joins TRBV28 to TRBJ1-1; perhaps TRBD1 as D (6 bases). Germline V gene data show CDR1 as MDHEN and CDR2 as SYDVKM. Trimming stripped 3 bases from V and 4 bases from J, with 24 bases between. The CDR3 loop spans 18 amino acids. CDR3 sequence (DNA): TGTGCCAGCAGTTTTACGACAGGACCTACCTTCGAGGGCACTGAAGCTTTCTTT. It translates to CASSFTTGPTFEGTEAFF.

The J gene is TRBJ2-7, the V gene TRBV9; D might be TRBD2 (7 bases). V lost 0 bases to trimming and J lost 2 bases, with 12 bases between them. The CDR3 length is 15 residues. CDR1 and CDR2 from the germline V gene are SGDLS and YYNGEE. The CDR3, as DNA: TGTGCCAGCAGCGTAGAAGGGGGGAGGGCCTACGAGCAGTACTTC. The encoded protein is CASSVEGGRAYEQYF.

The chain recombines TRBV27 with TRBJ1-2; TRBD1 agrees at 9 bases. The CDR3 spans 14 residues. J gave up 4 bases and V 9 bases, and 9 bases lay outside the gene matches. Germline V lookup: CDR1 MNHEY, CDR2 SMNVEV (reference sequence). The chain's CDR3 is CARQGTGSVYGYTF. CDR3 nucleotides: TGTGCCAGACAAGGGACAGGGAGCGTCTATGGCTACACCTTC.

CDR3 DNA sequence: TGTGCCAGCAGCCTCGACGGGCCCCAGCATTTT. Translating it yields CASSLDGPQHF. The V and J genes are TRBV7-8 and TRBJ1-5; D not resolved. The CDR3 totals 11 residues. Germline loops: CDR1 SGHVS, CDR2 FQNEAQ. V was shortened by 5 bases and J by 9 bases, with 8 bases between the two germline ends. The full variable domain, rest sourced from reference TRBV7-8 and TRBJ1-5, is GAGVSQSPRYKVAKRGQDVALRCDPISGHVSLFWYQQALGQGPEFLTYFQNEAQLDKSGLPSDRFFAERPEGSVSTLKIQRTQQEDSAVYLCASSLDGPQHFGDGTRLSIL.

This chain links TRBV11-3 with TRBJ1-1, with D possibly being TRBD1 (6 bases). CDR3 length: 14 residues. Germline V gene sequence: CDR1 SGHNT, CDR2 YENEEA. Between the trimmed V and J ends, which lost 5 bases and 8 bases, there was a span of 18 bases. The CDR3 loop is CASSPGRGALEAFF. CDR3 nucleotide sequence: TGTGCCAGCAGCCCAGGACGGGGGGCGCTGGAAGCTTTCTTT.

The V call is TRBV5-1, the J call TRBJ2-1; 8 nucleotides align to TRBD2. V lost 5 bases, J lost 6 bases, and 13 bases stayed unmatched. CDR3 size: 16 residues. In germline, CDR1 is SGHRS, CDR2 YFSETQ. CDR3 protein: CASRSYGTRGPNEQFF. The CDR3 DNA reads as TGCGCCAGCAGGTCTTATGGGACTAGGGGCCCCAATGAGCAGTTCTTC.

V and J are TRBV28 and TRBJ2-1, with 15 bases matching TRBD2. The CDR3 has 16 amino acids. Trimming removed 5 bases from V and 12 bases from J; junction bases left unmatched: 11. Germline lookup yields CDR1 MDHEN and CDR2 SYDVKM. The CDR3: CASSTGTSGRYSWQFF. For the CDR3, the DNA is TGTGCCAGCAGTACAGGGACTAGCGGGAGGTATTCGTGGCAGTTCTTC.